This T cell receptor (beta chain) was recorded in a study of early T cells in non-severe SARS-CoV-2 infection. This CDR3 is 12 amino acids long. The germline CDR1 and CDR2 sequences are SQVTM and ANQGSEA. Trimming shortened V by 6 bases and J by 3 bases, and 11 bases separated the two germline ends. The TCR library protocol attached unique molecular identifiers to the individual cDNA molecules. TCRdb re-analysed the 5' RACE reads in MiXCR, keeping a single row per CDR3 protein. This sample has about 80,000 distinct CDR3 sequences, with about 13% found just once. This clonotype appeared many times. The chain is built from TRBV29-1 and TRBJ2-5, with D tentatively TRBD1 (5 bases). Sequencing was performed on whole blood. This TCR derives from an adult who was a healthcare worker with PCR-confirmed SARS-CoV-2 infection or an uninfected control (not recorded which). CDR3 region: CSVFGQEETQYF. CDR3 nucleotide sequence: TGCAGCGTCTTCGGACAAGAAGAGACCCAGTACTTC.